What follows describes a single TCR beta chain. Germline-derived CDR1 and CDR2 are SGHRS and YFSETQ. Trimming removed 3 bases at V and 0 bases at J, with 10 bases between. The CDR3 length is 14 residues. This record belongs to a study of cytomegalovirus exposure and HLA in healthy donors. The primer mix had 60 Vbeta and 13 Jbeta primers. Produced via immunoSEQ multiplex PCR; TCRdb's table is partial and in-frame only. The sample contains about 61,000 clones, more than 70% of which appear only once. The receptor was isolated from a man aged 50 to 60 in good health and CMV-seropositive. Sequencing was done on a sample of PBMCs. The chain has TRBV5-1 and TRBJ2-7; tentative D call: TRBD2 (6 bases). CDR3: CASSWDSLSYEQYF. CDR3 coding DNA: TGCGCCAGCAGCTGGGACTCCCTCTCCTACGAGCAGTACTTC.